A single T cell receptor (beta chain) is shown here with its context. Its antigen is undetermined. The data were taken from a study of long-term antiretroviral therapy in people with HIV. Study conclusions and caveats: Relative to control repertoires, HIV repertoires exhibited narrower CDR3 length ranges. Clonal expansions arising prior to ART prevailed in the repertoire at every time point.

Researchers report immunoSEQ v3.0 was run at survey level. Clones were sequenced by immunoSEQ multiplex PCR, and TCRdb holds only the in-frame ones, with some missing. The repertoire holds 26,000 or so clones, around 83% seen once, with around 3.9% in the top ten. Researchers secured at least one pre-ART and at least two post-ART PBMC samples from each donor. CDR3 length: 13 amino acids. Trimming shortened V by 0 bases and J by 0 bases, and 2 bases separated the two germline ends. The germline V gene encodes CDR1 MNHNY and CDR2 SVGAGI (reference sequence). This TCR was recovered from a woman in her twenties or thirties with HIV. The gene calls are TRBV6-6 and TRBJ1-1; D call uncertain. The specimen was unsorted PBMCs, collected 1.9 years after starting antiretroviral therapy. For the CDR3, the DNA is TGTGCCAGCAGTTACTCAGTGAACACTGAAGCTTTCTTT. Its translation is CASSYSVNTEAFF.